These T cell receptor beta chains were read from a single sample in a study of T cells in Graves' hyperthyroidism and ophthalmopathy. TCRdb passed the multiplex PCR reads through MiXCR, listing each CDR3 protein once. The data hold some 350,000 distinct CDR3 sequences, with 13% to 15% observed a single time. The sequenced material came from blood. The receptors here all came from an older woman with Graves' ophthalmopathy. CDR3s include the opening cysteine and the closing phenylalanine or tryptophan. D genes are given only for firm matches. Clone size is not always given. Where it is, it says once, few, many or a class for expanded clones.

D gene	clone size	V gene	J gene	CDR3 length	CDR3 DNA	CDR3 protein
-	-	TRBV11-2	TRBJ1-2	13	TGTGCCAGCAGCCCCCAGGGCTACTATGGCTACACCTTC	CASSPQGYYGYTF
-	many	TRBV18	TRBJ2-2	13	TGTGCCAGCTCACCACTTCTGGAGGGGGAGCTGTTTTTT	CASSPLLEGELFF
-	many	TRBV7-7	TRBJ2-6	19	TGTGCCAGCAGCAACCCGAGGGGACTGCGGGACTCTGGGGCCAACGTCCTGACTTTC	CASSNPRGLRDSGANVLTF
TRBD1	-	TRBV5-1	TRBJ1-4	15	TGCGCCAGCAGCACCTCCCGGGACAGGGTGGAAAAACTGTTTTTT	CASSTSRDRVEKLFF
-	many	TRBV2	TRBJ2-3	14	TGTGCCAGCAGTGATGGTCAGGTCACAGATACGCAGTATTTT	CASSDGQVTDTQYF
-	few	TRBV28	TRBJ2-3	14	TGTGCCAGCAGGGGGGAGAGGCGGAGAGATACGCAGTATTTT	CASRGERRRDTQYF
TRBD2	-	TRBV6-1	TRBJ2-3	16	TGTGCCAGCAGTGACGGACTAGCGGGAGCCCCAGATACGCAGTATTTT	CASSDGLAGAPDTQYF
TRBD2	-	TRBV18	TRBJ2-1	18	TGTGCCAGCTCACCTAACCGCCTCGGAGCGGGAGATCGGAATGAGCAGTTCTTC	CASSPNRLGAGDRNEQFF
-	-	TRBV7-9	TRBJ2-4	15	TGTGCCAGCAGCCCTCAGACTCTAGCCAAAAACATTCAGTACTTC	CASSPQTLAKNIQYF
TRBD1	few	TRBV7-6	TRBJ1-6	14	TGTGCCAGCAGCTTGGGACAGAATAATTCACCCCTCCACTTT	CASSLGQNNSPLHF
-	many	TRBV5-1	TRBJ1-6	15	TGCGCCAGCAGCTTGGCCTTACGGGGTTATTCACCCCTCCACTTT	CASSLALRGYSPLHF
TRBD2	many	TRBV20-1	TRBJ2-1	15	TGCAGTGCTAGACAACTAGCGGGAGGGCCCTATGAGCAGTTCTTC	CSARQLAGGPYEQFF
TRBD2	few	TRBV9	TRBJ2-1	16	TGTGCCAGCAGCGTCTCCACGGGAGGGACTTACAATGAGCAGTTCTTC	CASSVSTGGTYNEQFF
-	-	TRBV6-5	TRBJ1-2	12	TGTGCCAGCAGTTCGGGGTTCTATGGCTACACCTTC	CASSSGFYGYTF
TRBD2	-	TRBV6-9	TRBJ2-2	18	TGTGCCAGCAGTTACACTCCCCGGGAGCGGGATGGCGCCGGGGAGCTGTTTTTT	CASSYTPRERDGAGELFF
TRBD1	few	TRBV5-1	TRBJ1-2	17	TGCGCCAGCAGCTCCCGGGACAGGGGGCGCGGTATCTATGGCTACACCTTC	CASSSRDRGRGIYGYTF
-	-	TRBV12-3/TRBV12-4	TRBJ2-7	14	TGTGCCAGCAGACGTGGACTGACCGGGTACGAGCAGTACTTC	CASRRGLTGYEQYF
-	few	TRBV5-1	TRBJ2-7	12	TGCGCCAGCAGCGATTACAACTACGAGCAGTACTTC	CASSDYNYEQYF
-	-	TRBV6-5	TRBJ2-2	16	TGTGCCAGCAGTTACCCGGCGGGCGCGAACACCGGGGAGCTGTTTTTT	CASSYPAGANTGELFF
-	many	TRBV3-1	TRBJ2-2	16	TGTGCCAGCAGCCAAGGGTTCCCTCTCGGCACCGGGGAGCTGTTTTTT	CASSQGFPLGTGELFF
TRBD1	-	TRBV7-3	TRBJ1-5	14	TGTGCCAGCAGCTTACAGGGGGGGGATCAGCCCCAGCATTTT	CASSLQGGDQPQHF
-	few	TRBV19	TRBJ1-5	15	TGTGCCAGTAGTTTCTCCTGGGACACGTATCAGCCCCAGCATTTT	CASSFSWDTYQPQHF
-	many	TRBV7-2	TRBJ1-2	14	TGTGCCAGCAGTTCAACCCCGGGAAACTATGGCTACACCTTC	CASSSTPGNYGYTF
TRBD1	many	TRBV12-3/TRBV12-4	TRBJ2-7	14	TGTGCCAGCACGAGGACAGGGGGCAGGGGCGAGCAGTACTTC	CASTRTGGRGEQYF
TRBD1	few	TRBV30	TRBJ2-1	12	TGTGCCTGGAGTGAACAGGGGAATGAGCAGTTCTTC	CAWSEQGNEQFF
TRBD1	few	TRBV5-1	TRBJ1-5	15	TGCGCCAGCAGCACCGGGACAGGTTGGGATCAGCCCCAGCATTTT	CASSTGTGWDQPQHF
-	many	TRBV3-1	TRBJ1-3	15	TGTGCCAGCAGCCAGGCAGCAACTTCTGGAAACACCATATATTTT	CASSQAATSGNTIYF
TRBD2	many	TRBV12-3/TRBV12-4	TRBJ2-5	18	TGTGCCAGCAGTTCGACCGAAATAGGGCTAGCGGGTAGGGAGACCCAGTACTTC	CASSSTEIGLAGRETQYF
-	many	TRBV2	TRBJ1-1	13	TGTGCCAGCAGTGAGTTCAGGGACACTGAAGCTTTCTTT	CASSEFRDTEAFF